The 20 T cell receptor beta chains below all came from one sample that was sequenced in a study of blood T cell repertoires in COVID-19. Data came from immunoSEQ multiplex PCR; TCRdb stores just in-frame clones and leaves some out. The sample contains some 300,000 clones, around nine tenths of which appear only once. The sequenced material came from PBMCs or T cells enriched from blood (not recorded which). The source is a woman in her thirties or forties who had recovered from COVID-19.

This sequence joins TRBV7-9 and TRBJ2-5; TRBD2 might be the D (5 bases). Germline V gene data show CDR1 as SEHNR and CDR2 as FQNEAQ (reference sequence). The CDR3 totals 15 residues. V was cut by 1 base and J by 7 bases, with 16 bases left in between. The CDR3 spells CASSLGPLGLGTQYF. CDR3 DNA sequence: TGTGCCAGCAGCTTAGGACCACTAGGTCTCGGGACCCAGTACTTC.

This chain uses TRBV19 with TRBJ1-2; tentatively, D is TRBD1 (6 bases). The CDR3 has 14 residues. The V and J ends lost 1 base and 6 bases respectively, with 12 bases between them. Germline V gives CDR1 LNHDA, CDR2 SQIVND (reference sequence). The CDR3, as DNA: TGTGCCAGTAGTATAGGACAGGCAACCCATGGCTACACCTTC. It encodes CASSIGQATHGYTF.

The rearrangement uses TRBV11-3 and TRBJ2-7; D remains unclear. V was shortened by 3 bases and J by 4 bases, with 10 bases between the two germline ends. The CDR3 has 13 amino acids. Germline CDR1 is SGHNT and CDR2 is YENEEA. The DNA of the CDR3 is TGTGCCAGCAGCTTGGGCACCAGATACGAGCAGTACTTC. This encodes CASSLGTRYEQYF.

This clone was seen more than once but under ten times. The V gene is TRBV20-1, the J gene TRBJ1-2; D not resolved. Deletions cut 3 bases from V and 2 bases from J, with 10 bases between. Germline-derived CDR1 and CDR2 are DFQATT and SNEGSKA (reference sequence). CDR3 length equals 13 residues. The CDR3 loop is CSASRVLNYGYTF. CDR3 bases: TGCAGTGCTAGTCGGGTTTTAAACTATGGCTACACCTTC.

The V gene is TRBV11-2, the J gene TRBJ1-2; 8 bases align to TRBD1. From germline, CDR1 is SGHAT and CDR2 FQNNGV. J gave up 6 bases and V 0 bases, and 6 bases lay outside the gene matches. The CDR3 length is 15 residues. DNA of the CDR3: TGTGCCAGCAGCTTAGATTATGGCAGGGGGCATGGCTACACCTTC. Residues: CASSLDYGRGHGYTF.

J is TRBJ2-7 and V is TRBV5-4; 7 bases fit TRBD1. The CDR3 spans 12 residues. The V segment lost 5 bases and the J segment 5 bases; nucleotides outside the gene matches: 4. Germline V gene sequence: CDR1 SGHNT, CDR2 YYREEE (reference sequence). CDR3 DNA: TGTGCCAGCAGTCAACAGGGGCACGAGCAGTACTTC. Amino acid sequence: CASSQQGHEQYF.

The CDR3 DNA sequence: TGTGCCAGCAGCTTAGTAGGGGGAGTTGCTGAAGCTTTCTTT. Its translation: CASSLVGGVAEAFF. This sequence joins TRBV7-8 and TRBJ1-1, with a tentative D call TRBD1 (6 bases). The CDR3 runs to 14 residues. Trimming stripped 1 base from V and 6 bases from J, with 12 bases between. CDR1 is SGHVS and CDR2 is FQNEAQ in the germline V gene.

The chain employs TRBV4-1 and TRBJ2-3; D is possibly TRBD1 (6 bases). Trimming cost V 7 bases and J 0 bases, with 17 bases left between them. This CDR3 spans 16 amino acids. CDR1 and CDR2 (germline): MGHRA, YSYEKL. For the CDR3, the DNA is TGCGCCAGCACCACCACCGGGACAAAAAGCACAGATACGCAGTATTTT. The encoded protein is CASTTTGTKSTDTQYF.

The chain combines TRBV7-3 with TRBJ2-7; 7 bases line up with TRBD1. Germline CDR1 reads SGHTA; CDR2 reads FQGTGA. Trimming at V came to 3 bases and at J to 1 base, leaving 3 bases not matched to a gene. The CDR3 is 14 amino acids. The CDR3 DNA sequence: TGTGCCAGCAGCTTGACAGGGTCTTCCTACGAGCAGTACTTC. Protein sequence: CASSLTGSSYEQYF.

This clone has a handful of counts. The rearrangement uses TRBV3-1 (or the pseudogene TRBV3-2) and TRBJ1-3; D is undetermined. V lost 5 bases and J lost 1, with 6 bases in between. Germline assignment: CDR1 LGHDT and CDR2 YNNKEL (reference sequence). The CDR3 sequence is 13 residues long. CDR3 nucleotide sequence: TGTGCCAGCAGCTACGGGTCTGGAAACACCATATATTTT. Protein: CASSYGSGNTIYF.

The chain uses TRBV30 and TRBJ2-1; the match to TRBD2 covers 10 bases. There are 14 residues in the CDR3. Per germline, CDR1 GTSNPN and CDR2 SVGIG (reference sequence). The V segment lost 7 bases and the J segment 3 bases; nucleotides outside the gene matches: 6. CDR3 nucleotide sequence: TGTGCCTCCGCTAGCGGGAGTAACTACAATGAGCAGTTCTTC. It encodes CASASGSNYNEQFF.

The table lists this clone with a few counts. The chain has TRBV4-3 and TRBJ2-1, with D perhaps matching TRBD2 (6 bases). From germline, CDR1 is LGHNA and CDR2 YSLEER. The CDR3 contains 16 residues. Trimming shortened V by 1 base and J by 4 bases, and 14 bases separated the two germline ends. CDR3 in DNA: TGCGCCAGCAGCCAAGGGGGGAGGCTTGGTTACAATGAGCAGTTCTTC. Protein sequence: CASSQGGRLGYNEQFF.

The genes are TRBV15 and TRBJ2-3, with TRBD2 identical over 8 bases. The germline CDR1 and CDR2 sequences are LNHNV and YYDKDF (reference sequence). This CDR3 comprises 16 residues. The trim removed 5 bases at V and 0 bases at J, leaving 7 bases unmatched. CDR3 coding DNA: TGTGCCACCAGCGCAGAACTAGCGGCTAGCACAGATACGCAGTATTTT. It specifies CATSAELAASTDTQYF.

A note on this clone: One end of the junction fails to match germline, which may point to a read error. V usage is TRBV4-1 and J usage is TRBJ1-2; 8 bases align to TRBD1. The CDR3 contains 17 residues. Per the germline V gene, CDR1 is MGHRA and CDR2 is YSYEKL. The chain's CDR3 is CASSQEGMTGANYSYTF. Here the CDR3 DNA reads TGCGCCAGCAGCCAAGAAGGCATGACAGGGGCAAACTATAGCTACACCTTC.

CDR3 residues: CASALPGVGRSGGRFSYEQYF. CDR3 in DNA: TGTGCTAGTGCCCTACCGGGGGTTGGACGTAGCGGGGGGCGATTCTCCTACGAGCAGTACTTC. The rearrangement joins TRBV12-5 to TRBJ2-7; 10 nucleotides match TRBD2. The germline V gene encodes CDR1 LGHNT and CDR2 FRNRAP. This CDR3 contains 21 residues. The junction had 24 bases not matched to a gene; V was cut back by 7 bases and J by 0 bases.

This chain connects TRBV4-1 to TRBJ2-2; 13 bases map to TRBD2. The germline gives CDR1 MGHRA, CDR2 YSYEKL. The V segment lost 6 bases and the J segment 3 bases; nucleotides outside the gene matches: 16. This CDR3 is 20 amino acids long. The DNA for the CDR3 is TGCGCCAGCAGTGCTACCCCACTAGCGGGAGGGCCGCGGGACACCGGGGAGCTGTTTTTT. Its protein product is CASSATPLAGGPRDTGELFF.

The chain couples TRBV24-1 to TRBJ2-1; unclear D gene. CDR3 size: 12 residues. CDR1 and CDR2 from the germline V gene are KGHDR and SFDVKD. Trimming removed 4 bases at V and 4 bases at J, with 4 bases between. CDR3 DNA: TGTGCCACCAGTGACTCTTACAATGAGCAGTTCTTC. Amino acid sequence: CATSDSYNEQFF.

This rearrangement joins TRBV20-1 to TRBJ2-1; D not certain. CDR3 length equals 11 residues. The germline V and J ends were trimmed by 5 bases and 5 bases, with 7 bases remaining between them. The germline gives CDR1 DFQATT, CDR2 SNEGSKA (reference sequence). CDR3 sequence: CSARGHNEQFF. As DNA, the CDR3 is TGCAGTGCTCGTGGGCACAATGAGCAGTTCTTC.

This chain uses TRBV4-1 with TRBJ1-5, with TRBD1 matching 7 bases. The CDR3 consists of 15 residues. Germline CDR1 MGHRA, CDR2 YSYEKL. J was trimmed by 6 bases and V by 3 bases; bases with no gene match: 8. Written as DNA, the CDR3 is TGCGCCAGCAGCCACGTAGACAGGGACGGTCAGCCCCAGCATTTT. Amino acids: CASSHVDRDGQPQHF.

In its sample, this clone was seen a few times. The J gene is TRBJ1-2, the V gene TRBV19; TRBD1 might be the D (6 bases). V shed 5 bases and J shed 8 bases, with 15 bases lying between them. Germline V CDR1 and CDR2: LNHDA, SQIVND (reference sequence). This CDR3 is built from 13 residues. Here the CDR3 reads CASSLRQASGYTF. The DNA of the CDR3 is TGTGCCAGTAGTCTGCGACAGGCCAGCGGCTACACCTTC. Variable domain in full (rest from reference TRBV19 and TRBJ1-2): DGGITQSPKYLFRKEGQNVTLSCEQNLNHDAMYWYRQDPGQGLRLIYYSQIVNDFQKGDIAEGYSVSREKKESFPLTVTSAQKNPTAFYLCASSLRQASGYTFGSGTRLTVV.